One sample yielded the 14 T cell receptor beta chains listed below, sequenced in a study of blood T cells in healthy people across ages. PCR was performed a second time for roughly 7 to 12 cycles using a sample-barcoded 5' primer and a J-beta primer mix. Each CDR3 protein gets one entry after TCRdb re-called the 5' RACE reads with MiXCR. The repertoire consists of about 1.6 million distinct CDR3 sequences, with roughly 30% occurring once and the leading ten covering 10% to 12%. Specimen: blood. The receptors stem from a woman younger than 45 in good health.

This chain joins TRBV20-1 and TRBJ2-5; D is uncertain. Per the germline V gene, CDR1 is DFQATT and CDR2 is SNEGSKA (reference sequence). This CDR3 has 15 amino acids. V gave up 6 bases and J gave up 1 base, with 18 bases separating them. This chain's CDR3 is CSARPGLVSQETQYF. CDR3 nucleotide sequence: TGCAGTGCACGGCCAGGCCTCGTGTCCCAAGAGACCCAGTACTTC.

The table lists this clonotype with a few counts. The J gene is TRBJ2-4, the V gene TRBV2; no reliable D call. Germline V lookup: CDR1 SNHLY, CDR2 FYNNEI. V was clipped by 4 bases and J by 0 bases, with 16 bases between them. The CDR3 totals 17 residues. The CDR3 sequence: CASSGGLGSLAKNIQYF. The CDR3 bases are TGTGCCAGCAGTGGTGGGCTGGGCAGCTTAGCCAAAAACATTCAGTACTTC.

This clonotype was counted between two and nine times. This chain connects TRBV10-3 to TRBJ1-1, with D uncertain. Trimming removed 0 bases from V and 0 bases from J, with 8 bases in between. This CDR3 has 15 amino acids. The V gene's germline CDR1 is ENHRY and CDR2 SYGVKD. The CDR3 sequence: CAISESQFLNTEAFF. CDR3 nucleotides: TGTGCCATCAGTGAGTCCCAGTTCCTGAACACTGAAGCTTTCTTT.

The chain is built from TRBV4-1 and TRBJ2-5; 10 bases are a match to TRBD1. Trimming cost V 7 bases and J 5 bases; bases outside gene matches: 10. Germline assignment: CDR1 MGHRA and CDR2 YSYEKL. The CDR3 consists of 15 residues. The CDR3, as DNA: TGCGCCAGCAACATGAGACAGGGGGCTTGGGAGACCCAGTACTTC. This codes for CASNMRQGAWETQYF.

In its sample, this clonotype was seen once. The chain joins TRBV20-1 to TRBJ2-1; 13 bases align to TRBD2. The J segment lost 8 bases and the V segment lost 4 bases, leaving 20 bases of the junction unmatched. The CDR3 has 19 residues. CDR1 is DFQATT, CDR2 SNEGSKA, per germline (reference sequence). Written as DNA, the CDR3 is TGCAGTGCTAAGATGCGGCCGGGACTAGCGGGAAAAATTTCCCATGAGCAGTTCTTC. Protein sequence: CSAKMRPGLAGKISHEQFF.

The genes are TRBV5-1 and TRBJ1-6; weak D call: TRBD1 (6 bases). V lost 4 bases and J 5 bases, leaving 16 bases between the germline ends. Germline V gene sequence: CDR1 SGHRS, CDR2 YFSETQ. This CDR3 has 16 amino acids. The CDR3 DNA reads as TGCGCCAGCAGCCAGACTGGACAGCATAATAATTCACCCCTCCACTTT. This sequence encodes CASSQTGQHNNSPLHF.

V and J are TRBV28 and TRBJ1-1; the D gene is possibly TRBD1 (6 bases). The CDR3 is 14 amino acids. The germline V gene encodes CDR1 MDHEN and CDR2 SYDVKM. V was shortened by 5 bases and J by 7 bases, with 17 bases between the two germline ends. CDR3 in amino acids: CASSPIRGAHEAFF. The CDR3 DNA sequence: TGTGCCAGCAGTCCCATTCGGGGGGCGCATGAAGCTTTCTTT.

The chain couples TRBV20-1 to TRBJ2-3; the match to TRBD1 covers 9 bases. This CDR3 spans 13 amino acids. After removal of 1 base from V and 4 bases from J, the junction contained 0 bases not matched to a gene. The germline V gene has CDR1 DFQATT and CDR2 SNEGSKA (reference sequence). CDR3 DNA: TGCAGTGCTAGAGGGACAGGGGCAGATACGCAGTATTTT. It specifies CSARGTGADTQYF.

The V gene is TRBV29-1, the J gene TRBJ1-1; D might be TRBD1 (5 bases). The CDR3 is made up of 13 amino acids. The germline gives CDR1 SQVTM, CDR2 ANQGSEA. The CDR3 sequence is CTGSQDGGTEAFF. DNA for the CDR3: TGCACCGGGTCCCAGGATGGGGGGACTGAAGCTTTCTTT.

This chain uses TRBV5-5 with TRBJ2-3; 9 bases fit TRBD2. CDR3 length: 17 residues. J gave up 3 bases and V 3 bases, and 11 bases lay outside the gene matches. Germline lookup yields CDR1 SGHKS and CDR2 YYEKEE (reference sequence). Here the CDR3 reads CASSWGGAGGPTDTQYF. Here the CDR3 DNA reads TGTGCCAGCAGCTGGGGTGGAGCGGGGGGACCAACAGATACGCAGTATTTT.

This clonotype was counted only a few times. J is TRBJ2-6 and V is TRBV10-2, with TRBD1 identical over 7 bases. The CDR3 covers 18 residues. The germline V gene encodes CDR1 WSHSY and CDR2 SAAADI. With V trimmed by 1 base and J by 0 bases, 6 bases remained unmatched. This CDR3 is CASSEWGQSVSGANVLTF. The CDR3, as DNA: TGCGCCAGCAGTGAGTGGGGACAGTCAGTCTCTGGGGCCAACGTCCTGACTTTC.

The chain combines TRBV7-6 with TRBJ2-7; D may be TRBD1 (5 bases). Germline CDR1 reads SGHVS; CDR2 reads FNYEAQ. Trimming removed 2 bases from V and 4 bases from J, with 15 bases in between. The CDR3 has 15 residues. The CDR3 is CASSLILDSTYEQYF. The CDR3 coding sequence is TGTGCCAGCAGCTTAATCCTTGACAGCACTTACGAGCAGTACTTC.

The J gene is TRBJ1-2, the V gene TRBV6-2 or TRBV6-3; 7 bases fit TRBD1. Germline CDR1 MNHEY, CDR2 SVGEGT. V trimming: 5 bases; J trimming: 8 bases; junction bases outside the gene matches: 14. The CDR3 covers 15 residues. The CDR3 is CASSKTGPLSGGYTF. The CDR3 DNA reads TGTGCCAGCAGTAAGACAGGGCCACTCTCCGGGGGCTACACCTTC.

The rearrangement links TRBV15 to TRBJ1-5; D gene unclear. V was cut by 4 bases and J by 2 bases, with 21 bases left in between. This CDR3 contains 18 residues. Germline CDR1 reads LNHNV; CDR2 reads YYDKDF (reference sequence). This chain's CDR3 is CATSTGNGRTLGNQPQHF. CDR3 DNA: TGTGCCACCAGCACCGGCAACGGCAGGACGTTGGGCAATCAGCCCCAGCATTTT.